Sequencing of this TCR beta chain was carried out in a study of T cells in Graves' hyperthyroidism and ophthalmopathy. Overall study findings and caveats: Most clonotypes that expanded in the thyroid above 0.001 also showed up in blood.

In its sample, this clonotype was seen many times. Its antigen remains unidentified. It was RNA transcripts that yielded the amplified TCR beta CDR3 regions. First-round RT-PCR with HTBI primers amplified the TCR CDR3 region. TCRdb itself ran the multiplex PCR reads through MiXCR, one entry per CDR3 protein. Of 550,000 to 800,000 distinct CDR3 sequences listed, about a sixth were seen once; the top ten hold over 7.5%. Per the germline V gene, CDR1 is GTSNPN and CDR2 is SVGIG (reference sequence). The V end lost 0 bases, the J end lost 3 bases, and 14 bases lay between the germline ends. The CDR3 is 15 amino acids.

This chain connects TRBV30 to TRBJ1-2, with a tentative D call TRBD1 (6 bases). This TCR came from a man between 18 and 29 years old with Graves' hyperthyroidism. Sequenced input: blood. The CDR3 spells CAWSVPGSGDYGYTF. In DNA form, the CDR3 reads TGTGCCTGGAGTGTACCTGGGTCAGGGGACTATGGCTACACCTTC. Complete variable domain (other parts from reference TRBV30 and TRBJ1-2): SQTIHQWPATLVQPVGSPLSLECTVEGTSNPNLYWYRQAAGRGLQLLFYSVGIGQISSEVPQNLSASRPQDRQFILSSKKLLLSDSGFYLCAWSVPGSGDYGYTFGSGTRLTVV.